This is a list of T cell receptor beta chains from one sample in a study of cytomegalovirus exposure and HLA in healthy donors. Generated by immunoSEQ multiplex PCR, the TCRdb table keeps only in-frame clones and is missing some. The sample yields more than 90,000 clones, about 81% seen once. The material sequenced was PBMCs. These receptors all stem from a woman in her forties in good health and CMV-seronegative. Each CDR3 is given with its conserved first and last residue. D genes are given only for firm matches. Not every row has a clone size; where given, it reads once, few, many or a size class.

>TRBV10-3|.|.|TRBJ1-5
CAAATGNDQPQHF
TGTGCCGCCGCGACAGGAAATGATCAGCCCCAGCATTTT
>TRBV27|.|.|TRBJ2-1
CASSPRGFELEQFF
TGTGCCAGCAGTCCCCGGGGGTTTGAACTCGAGCAGTTCTTC
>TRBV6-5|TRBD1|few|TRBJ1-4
CASSYSGTGYEKLFF
TGTGCCAGCAGTTACTCCGGGACAGGGTATGAAAAACTGTTTTTT
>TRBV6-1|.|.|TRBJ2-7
CASSDNLLSYEQYF
TGTGCCAGCAGTGATAATCTTCTCTCCTACGAGCAGTACTTC
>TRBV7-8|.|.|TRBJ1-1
CASSLRRSTEAFF
TGTGCCAGCAGCTTACGAAGGAGCACTGAAGCTTTCTTT
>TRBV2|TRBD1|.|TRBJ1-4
CASSPGQGWFGEKLFF
TGTGCCAGCAGTCCGGGACAGGGATGGTTTGGTGAAAAACTGTTTTTT
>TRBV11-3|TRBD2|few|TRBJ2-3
CASSFEGGPSDTQYF
TGTGCCAGCAGCTTCGAGGGAGGGCCCTCCGATACGCAGTATTTT
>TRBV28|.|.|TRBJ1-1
CASTFFKGGRTEAFF
TGTGCCAGCACCTTCTTTAAGGGGGGGCGAACTGAAGCTTTCTTT
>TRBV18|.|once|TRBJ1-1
CASSPRPGGEAFF
TGTGCCAGCTCACCCCGGCCCGGGGGGGAAGCTTTCTTT
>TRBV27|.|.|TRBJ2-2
CASSHLTGELFF
TGTGCCAGCAGTCACCTAACCGGGGAGCTGTTTTTT
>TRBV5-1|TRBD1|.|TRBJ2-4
CASSVGGQGDIQYF
TGCGCCAGCAGCGTTGGCGGACAGGGCGACATTCAGTACTTC
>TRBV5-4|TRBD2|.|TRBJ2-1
CASTSGRPGGLRYNEQFF
TGTGCCAGCACTTCCGGGCGCCCGGGAGGCCTCCGATACAATGAGCAGTTCTTC
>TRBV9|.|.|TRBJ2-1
CASSVAGGLSYNEQFF
TGTGCCAGCAGCGTAGCCGGCGGGTTGTCCTACAATGAGCAGTTCTTC
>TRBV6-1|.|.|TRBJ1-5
CASSGQVPNQPQHF
TGTGCCAGCAGTGGTCAGGTCCCCAATCAGCCCCAGCATTTT
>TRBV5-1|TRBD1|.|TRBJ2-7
CASREWTGGHEQYF
TGCGCCAGCAGGGAGTGGACAGGGGGCCACGAGCAGTACTTC
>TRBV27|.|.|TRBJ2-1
CASSFLQRNEQFF
TGTGCCAGCAGTTTTCTCCAGCGCAATGAGCAGTTCTTC
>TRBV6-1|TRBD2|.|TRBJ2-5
CASSIDGRAGETQYF
TGTGCCAGCAGTATCGACGGGAGGGCCGGGGAGACCCAGTACTTC
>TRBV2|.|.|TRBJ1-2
CASTQDTYGYTF
TGTGCCAGTACACAGGACACCTATGGCTACACCTTC
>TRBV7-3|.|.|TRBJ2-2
CASSLIGGATGELFF
TGTGCCAGCAGCTTAATTGGAGGGGCCACCGGGGAGCTGTTTTTT
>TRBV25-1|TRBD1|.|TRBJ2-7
CASRADRGLTYEQYF
TGTGCCAGCAGGGCCGACAGGGGTCTTACCTACGAGCAGTACTTC
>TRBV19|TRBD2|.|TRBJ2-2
CASTQRGDTGELFF
TGTGCCAGTACCCAGCGGGGGGACACCGGGGAGCTGTTTTTT
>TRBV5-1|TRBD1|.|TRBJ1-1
CASSSRTGPEAFF
TGCGCCAGCAGCTCCCGGACAGGCCCTGAAGCTTTCTTT
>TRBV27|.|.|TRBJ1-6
CASSLFGTYNSPLHF
TGTGCCAGCAGTTTGTTCGGGACTTATAATTCACCCCTCCACTTT
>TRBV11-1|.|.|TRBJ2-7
CASTRSDSYEQYF
TGTGCCAGCACTCGATCAGACAGCTACGAGCAGTACTTC
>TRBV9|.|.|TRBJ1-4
CASSVGRATNEKLFF
TGTGCCAGCAGCGTAGGTCGGGCAACTAATGAAAAACTGTTTTTT
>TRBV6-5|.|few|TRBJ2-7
CASTQGYEQYF
TGTGCCAGCACACAGGGTTACGAGCAGTACTTC
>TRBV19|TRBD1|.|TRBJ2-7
CASSIEPGQALYEQYF
TGTGCCAGTAGTATAGAGCCGGGACAGGCTCTCTACGAGCAGTACTTC
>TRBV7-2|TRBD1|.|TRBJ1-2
CASSNTGGAVGGYTF
TGTGCCAGCAGCAACACAGGGGGCGCCGTAGGTGGCTACACCTTC
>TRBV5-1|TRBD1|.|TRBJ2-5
CASSALAGTGGRYETQYF
TGCGCCAGCAGCGCCCTAGCCGGGACAGGGGGCCGATATGAGACCCAGTACTTC
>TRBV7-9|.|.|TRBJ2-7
CASSLAEWEITTYEQYF
TGTGCCAGCAGCTTAGCGGAGTGGGAGATTACTACCTACGAGCAGTACTTC
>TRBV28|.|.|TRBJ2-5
CASSPGRAGNQETQYF
TGTGCCAGCAGTCCCGGTCGAGCGGGCAACCAAGAGACCCAGTACTTC